A single sample is the source of the 14 T cell receptor beta chains below, sequenced in a study of blood T cell repertoires in COVID-19. The method was immunoSEQ multiplex PCR; TCRdb's version includes in-frame clones alone and lacks a portion of them. The data show some 94,000 clones, about 83% seen once. The specimen was peripheral blood. These TCRs come from a man aged 65 to 79 with active or convalescent COVID-19.

This clone was seen a single time. The rearrangement links TRBV7-6 to TRBJ2-3, with TRBD2 identical over 11 bases. The CDR3 extends over 18 amino acids. Germline assignment: CDR1 SGHVS and CDR2 FNYEAQ. V shed 5 bases, J shed 2 bases, and the junction held 12 bases outside the gene matches. The CDR3 DNA reads as TGTGCCAGCAGCCCCATGGGTCTAGCGGGGGGCCTCACAGATACGCAGTATTTT. Residues: CASSPMGLAGGLTDTQYF. The full variable domain, in which reference TRBV7-6 and TRBJ2-3 provide the parts outside the CDR3, is GAGVSQSPRYKVTKRGQDVALRCDPISGHVSLYWYRQALGQGPEFLTYFNYEAQQDKSGLPNDRFSAERPEGSISTLTIQRTEQRDSAMYRCASSPMGLAGGLTDTQYFGPGTRLTVL.

This chain connects TRBV5-1 to TRBJ2-5; D possibly corresponds to TRBD1 (7 bases). The CDR3 sequence is 15 residues long. The V end lost 0 bases, the J end lost 7 bases, and 16 bases lay between the germline ends. Germline V gene sequence: CDR1 SGHRS, CDR2 YFSETQ. CDR3 DNA sequence: TGCGCCAGCAGCTTGGCCTCCAGGGGGGCTGGGACCCAGTACTTC. This codes for CASSLASRGAGTQYF.

V is TRBV24-1 and J is TRBJ1-5, with D perhaps matching TRBD1 (6 bases). Trimming stripped 1 base from V and 5 bases from J, with 17 bases between. Germline V gene data show CDR1 as KGHDR and CDR2 as SFDVKD. The CDR3 sequence is 17 residues long. CDR3 residues: CATSDFDRLGGYQPQHF. CDR3 sequence (DNA): TGTGCCACCAGTGATTTTGACAGGCTCGGGGGGTATCAGCCCCAGCATTTT.

The chain uses TRBV4-3 and TRBJ2-3, with 11 bases fitting TRBD1. Unmatched junction bases numbered 2, after V lost 0 bases and J lost 3 bases. The CDR3 extends over 16 amino acids. The germline gives CDR1 LGHNA, CDR2 YSLEER. CDR3 DNA sequence: TGCGCCAGCAGCCAAGAAGGGGACAGGGGGACAGATACGCAGTATTTT. Translated, it gives CASSQEGDRGTDTQYF.

The V and J genes are TRBV6-5 and TRBJ2-3; 7 nucleotides line up with TRBD2. V dropped 6 bases and J dropped 2; count of bases not matched to a gene: 8. Per germline, CDR1 MNHEY and CDR2 SVGAGI. The CDR3 length is 15 residues. CDR3 sequence reads: CASRNGGTPTDTQYF. CDR3 DNA: TGTGCCAGCAGGAACGGGGGGACTCCCACAGATACGCAGTATTTT.

This clone was counted between two and nine times. The chain combines TRBV7-2 with TRBJ2-1; D is possibly TRBD2 (6 bases). Germline CDR1 and CDR2: SGHTA and FQGNSA. Trimming pared 5 bases from V and 0 bases from J, leaving 11 bases between. The CDR3 sequence is 15 residues long. Here the CDR3 reads CASSPAGSSYNEQFF. For the CDR3, the DNA is TGTGCCAGCAGCCCCGCGGGGAGCTCCTACAATGAGCAGTTCTTC.

The chain is built from TRBV6-5 and TRBJ2-1, with D uncertain. The V and J ends lost 10 bases and 4 bases respectively, with 11 bases between them. CDR3 length: 12 residues. Per the germline V gene, CDR1 is MNHEY and CDR2 is SVGAGI. The CDR3 loop is CATLTRYNEQFF. The CDR3, as DNA: TGTGCCACCCTGACACGTTACAATGAGCAGTTCTTC.

The V and J genes are TRBV7-9 and TRBJ2-1; perhaps TRBD1 as D (5 bases). CDR3 length: 13 amino acids. V lost 3 bases to trimming and J lost 5 bases, with 8 bases between them. Germline lookup yields CDR1 SEHNR and CDR2 FQNEAQ (reference sequence). CDR3 protein: CASSFDSDNEQFF. The CDR3, as DNA: TGTGCCAGCAGCTTTGACAGCGACAATGAGCAGTTCTTC.

The sample holds one count of this clone. V gene TRBV6-5 combines with J gene TRBJ2-2; 8 positions agree with TRBD2. This CDR3 comprises 15 residues. V trimming: 6 bases; J trimming: 6 bases; junction bases outside the gene matches: 9. Germline CDR1 MNHEY, CDR2 SVGAGI. CDR3 bases: TGTGCCAGCAGCCGCCCGGGACTAGAACCCGGGGAGCTGTTTTTT. This encodes CASSRPGLEPGELFF.

This clone has a handful of counts. V is TRBV28 and J is TRBJ1-6; the D gene is possibly TRBD1 (5 bases). CDR3 length: 14 residues. V was cut by 0 bases and J by 8 bases, with 8 bases left in between. Germline loops: CDR1 MDHEN, CDR2 SYDVKM. This chain's CDR3 is CASSLWGGDSPLHF. Here the CDR3 DNA reads TGTGCCAGCAGTTTATGGGGGGGGGATTCACCCCTCCACTTT.

The chain has TRBV11-2 and TRBJ1-6; 10 bases match TRBD1. The CDR3 extends over 13 amino acids. The germline V gene has CDR1 SGHAT and CDR2 FQNNGV. After removal of 1 base from V and 13 bases from J, the junction contained 1 base not matched to a gene. CDR3 sequence reads: CASSLAGQGPLHF. In DNA, the CDR3 is TGTGCCAGCAGCTTAGCGGGACAGGGGCCCCTCCACTTT. Drawing the rest from reference TRBV11-2 and TRBJ1-6, the complete variable domain is EAGVAQSPRYKIIEKRQSVAFWCNPISGHATLYWYQQILGQGPKLLIQFQNNGVVDDSQLPKDRFSAERLKGVDSTLKIQPAKLEDSAVYLCASSLAGQGPLHFGNGTRLTVT.

The CDR3 here is CASSPRGQGENTEAFF. In nucleotides, the CDR3 is TGTGCCAGCAGCCCTCGCGGACAGGGCGAGAACACTGAAGCTTTCTTT. The V gene is TRBV3-1 (or the pseudogene TRBV3-2), the J gene TRBJ1-1; 8 bases line up with TRBD1. The V segment lost 4 bases and the J segment 1 base; nucleotides outside the gene matches: 8. Germline V lookup: CDR1 LGHDT, CDR2 YNNKEL (reference sequence). This CDR3 region has 16 residues.

This chain uses TRBV6-5 with TRBJ2-5; D uncertain. The germline V and J ends were trimmed by 5 bases and 3 bases, with 13 bases remaining between them. The CDR3 spans 14 residues. The germline gives CDR1 MNHEY, CDR2 SVGAGI. Written as DNA, the CDR3 is TGTGCCAGCAGTCCGCCGGATCTAGAAGAGACCCAGTACTTC. This encodes CASSPPDLEETQYF.

The V call is TRBV18, the J call TRBJ1-3; 8 nucleotides agree with TRBD1. The CDR3 length is 16 residues. V trimming: 1 base; J trimming: 1 base; junction bases outside the gene matches: 3. Germline CDR1 and CDR2: KGHSH and LQKENI. CDR3 sequence: CASSPQRQGSGNTIYF. The CDR3 nucleotides read TGTGCCAGCTCACCACAGCGACAGGGGTCTGGAAACACCATATATTTT. Drawing the rest from reference TRBV18 and TRBJ1-3, the complete variable domain is NAGVMQNPRHLVRRRGQEARLRCSPMKGHSHVYWYRQLPEEGLKFMVYLQKENIIDESGMPKERFSAEFPKEGPSILRIQQVVRGDSAAYFCASSPQRQGSGNTIYFGEGSWLTVV.